Here is one T cell receptor beta chain with its context. CDR3-region Arm-PCR and iRepertoire HTBI primers produced the TCR beta libraries. TCRdb used MiXCR to reprocess the multiplex PCR reads, holding one entry per CDR3 protein. Of about 460,000 distinct CDR3 sequences listed, 14% were seen once; the top ten hold 17%. This sample is drawn from a study of regulatory T cells in long-lasting Graves disease. This CDR3 region has 15 residues. V shed 4 bases and J shed 2 bases, with 13 bases lying between them. The sample's time point: newly diagnosed GD, antithyroid drugs for less than 3 months. Construction of the TCR library relied on RNA isolated from PBMCs. These data were also filed under a second study, of T cells in Graves' hyperthyroidism and ophthalmopathy.

The chain links TRBV12-3 or TRBV12-4 to TRBJ2-3; D remains ambiguous. This TCR was sampled from a woman aged 50 to 60 with Graves disease. Sequences were derived from peripheral blood mononuclear cells (PBMCs), sampled at new diagnosis, from a patient treated with antithyroid drugs. This CDR3 reads CASSSLDGNTDTQYF. The CDR3 DNA follows: TGTGCCAGCAGTTCGTTGGACGGAAACACAGATACGCAGTATTTT.